The 15 T cell receptor beta chains given below trace back to one sample, sequenced in a study of cytomegalovirus exposure and HLA in healthy donors. Clones were sequenced by immunoSEQ multiplex PCR, and TCRdb holds only the in-frame ones, with some missing. Here the sample spans about 140,000 clones, around 93% being singletons. The sequenced material came from PBMCs. These receptors originate from a man between 18 and 35 years old in good health and CMV-seropositive.

The CDR3 sequence: CASSARTSGREETQYF. The CDR3 coding sequence is TGCGCCAGCAGCGCGCGGACTAGCGGGAGGGAAGAGACCCAGTACTTC. This chain connects TRBV5-1 to TRBJ2-5, with TRBD2 matching over 15 bases. CDR3 length equals 16 residues. Germline V gene sequence: CDR1 SGHRS, CDR2 YFSETQ. Trimming at V came to 4 bases and at J to 3 bases, leaving 4 bases not matched to a gene.

J is TRBJ1-2 and V is TRBV27; D may be TRBD1 (6 bases). V was trimmed by 6 bases and J by 4 bases, leaving 12 bases between them. Germline CDR1 and CDR2: MNHEY and SMNVEV (reference sequence). CDR3 size: 13 residues. CDR3 sequence reads: CASRYRAGYGYTF. CDR3 nucleotide sequence: TGTGCCAGCAGGTACAGGGCAGGCTATGGCTACACCTTC.

This clone was observed a single time. The gene calls are TRBV28 and TRBJ1-5; 9 bases map to TRBD1. The CDR3 covers 20 residues. Germline lookup yields CDR1 MDHEN and CDR2 SYDVKM. J was trimmed by 4 bases and V by 6 bases; bases with no gene match: 22. The CDR3: CASRHAIVLGQGFRNQPQHF. CDR3 coding DNA: TGTGCCAGCAGGCATGCTATTGTGTTAGGACAGGGGTTCAGGAATCAGCCCCAGCATTTT.

The chain joins TRBV19 to TRBJ2-7; 7 nucleotides match TRBD1. With V trimmed by 4 bases and J by 7 bases, 4 bases remained unmatched. Germline loops: CDR1 LNHDA, CDR2 SQIVND (reference sequence). The CDR3 totals 12 residues. Here the CDR3 DNA reads TGTGCCAGTAGTAAGGGGGCGGAGGAGCAGTACTTC. Its translation: CASSKGAEEQYF.

The chain employs TRBV2 and TRBJ1-2; 8 bases match TRBD1. The CDR3 runs 14 residues. V dropped 9 bases and J dropped 3; count of bases not matched to a gene: 9. CDR1 SNHLY and CDR2 FYNNEI come from the germline V gene. The DNA of the CDR3 is TGTGCCAGTATAGTAGAACAGGGGGACTATGGCTACACCTTC. Encoded protein: CASIVEQGDYGYTF.

The CDR3 reads CASRSGLATYEQYF. CDR3 nucleotides: TGTGCCAGCAGATCAGGCCTCGCCACCTACGAGCAGTACTTC. V usage is TRBV7-2 and J usage is TRBJ2-7; D unresolved. CDR3 length equals 14 residues. The germline CDR1 and CDR2 sequences are SGHTA and FQGNSA. Trimming took off 6 bases at V and 2 bases at J, with 14 bases between the two ends. Full variable domain (remainder filled in from reference TRBV7-2 and TRBJ2-7): GAGVSQSPSNKVTEKGKDVELRCDPISGHTALYWYRQSLGQGLEFLIYFQGNSAPDKSGLPSDRFSAERTGGSVSTLTIQRTQQEDSAVYLCASRSGLATYEQYFGPGTRLTVT.

The rearrangement links TRBV19 to TRBJ1-5; D ambiguous. Per the germline V gene, CDR1 is LNHDA and CDR2 is SQIVND (reference sequence). The V end was cut by 1 base, the J end by 7 bases, with 5 bases between. The CDR3 covers 12 residues. The CDR3: CASSIGAQPQHF. Written as DNA, the CDR3 is TGTGCCAGTAGTATAGGAGCCCAGCCCCAGCATTTT.

The V and J genes are TRBV6-5 and TRBJ2-2; D perhaps matches TRBD1 (5 bases). V gave up 7 bases and J gave up 6 bases, with 12 bases separating them. The CDR3 runs 13 residues. Germline CDR1 reads MNHEY; CDR2 reads SVGAGI. The CDR3, as DNA: TGTGCCAGCACCCAGGGATCGCCCGGGGAGCTGTTTTTT. This codes for CASTQGSPGELFF.

The rearrangement links TRBV27 to TRBJ2-7, with 7 bases lining up with TRBD2. The CDR3 is 14 amino acids. V lost 6 bases to trimming and J lost 5 bases; unmatched junction nucleotides: 10. Germline CDR1 is MNHEY and CDR2 is SMNVEV (reference sequence). CDR3 loop: CASSPGGVGNEQYF. As DNA, the CDR3 is TGTGCCAGCAGCCCTGGGGGGGTCGGTAACGAGCAGTACTTC.

This chain links TRBV25-1 with TRBJ2-3; TRBD2 matches 12 bases. Trimming at V came to 7 bases and at J to 5 bases, leaving 7 bases not matched to a gene. This CDR3 contains 15 residues. The germline CDR1 and CDR2 sequences are MGHDK and SYGVNS. DNA of the CDR3: TGTGCCAGCACCAGACTAGCGGGAGCTGTAGATACGCAGTATTTT. This codes for CASTRLAGAVDTQYF.

The genes are TRBV10-1 and TRBJ2-3; perhaps TRBD2 as D (6 bases). Per the germline V gene, CDR1 is WNHNN and CDR2 is SYGVQD (reference sequence). The CDR3 length is 14 residues. Deletions cut 6 bases from V and 4 bases from J, with 14 bases between. Written as DNA, the CDR3 is TGCGCCAGCAGGGATACTAGGGAGGCAGATACGCAGTATTTT. Its protein product is CASRDTREADTQYF.

A single count supports this clone. The V and J genes are TRBV9 and TRBJ2-1; no reliable D call. Between the trimmed V and J ends, which lost 0 bases and 6 bases, there was a span of 7 bases. The CDR3 loop spans 13 amino acids. CDR1 is SGDLS and CDR2 is YYNGEE in the germline V gene. This CDR3 is CASSVATINEQFF. The DNA of the CDR3 is TGTGCCAGCAGCGTAGCTACTATCAATGAGCAGTTCTTC.

V is TRBV27 and J is TRBJ2-7, with TRBD1 matching over 8 bases. The CDR3 sequence is 14 residues long. The germline V gene has CDR1 MNHEY and CDR2 SMNVEV (reference sequence). Trimming took 5 bases from V and 4 from J; bases not matched to a gene: 7. The CDR3 DNA reads as TGTGCCAGCAGTCAGGGGGCAGGGGGGTACGAGCAGTACTTC. Protein sequence: CASSQGAGGYEQYF.

J is TRBJ2-7 and V is TRBV5-4; 9 nucleotides align to TRBD2. CDR1 SGHNT and CDR2 YYREEE come from the germline V gene (reference sequence). J gave up 4 bases and V 2 bases, and 7 bases lay outside the gene matches. The CDR3 is made up of 15 amino acids. CDR3 nucleotide sequence: TGTGCCAGCAGCTTAGGGGGCGGGAGGGGGTACGAGCAGTACTTC. This gives the protein CASSLGGGRGYEQYF.

The chain is built from TRBV5-6 and TRBJ1-1; D unresolved. The V gene's germline CDR1 is SGHDT and CDR2 YYEEEE. V was cut by 6 bases and J by 0 bases, with 15 bases left in between. The CDR3 totals 15 residues. The CDR3 region is CASMMGRSMNTEAFF. In DNA form, the CDR3 reads TGTGCCAGCATGATGGGCAGATCAATGAACACTGAAGCTTTCTTT.